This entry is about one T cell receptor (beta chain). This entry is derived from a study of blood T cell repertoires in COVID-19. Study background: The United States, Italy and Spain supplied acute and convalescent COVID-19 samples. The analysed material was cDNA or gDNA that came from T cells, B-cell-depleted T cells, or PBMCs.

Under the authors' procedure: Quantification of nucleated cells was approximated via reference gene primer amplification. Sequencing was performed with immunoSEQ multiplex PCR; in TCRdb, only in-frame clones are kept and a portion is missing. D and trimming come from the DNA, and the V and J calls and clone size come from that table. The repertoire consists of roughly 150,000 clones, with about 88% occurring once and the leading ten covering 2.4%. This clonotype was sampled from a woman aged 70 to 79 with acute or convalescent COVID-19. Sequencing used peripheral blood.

The CDR3 nucleotides are TGTGCCAGCAGCGTAGGGGCAACCTATGGCTACACCTTC. Translation: CASSVGATYGYTF. The chain links TRBV9 to TRBJ1-2; D call uncertain. V lost 0 bases and J lost 4, with 7 bases in between. This CDR3 spans 13 amino acids. Germline values: CDR1 SGDLS, CDR2 YYNGEE.